These 17 T cell receptor beta chains share one sample of origin, sequenced in a study of blood T cell repertoires in COVID-19 (TCRdb year 2020). Libraries came from the immunoSEQ multiplex PCR assay. In TCRdb, the immuneACCESS table is reduced to in-frame sequences with V and J assigned. These tables do not hold every clone; where another copy was compared, an unresolved V gene accounts for under half, and the others remain unexplained. This sample holds 200,000 to 300,000 clones; roughly 91% were observed only once. The ten largest clonotypes hold roughly 8.6% of the sample. The sample consisted of PBMCs or T cells enriched from blood (not recorded which). Receptors originate from a man aged 35-49 years who had recovered from COVID-19.

The J gene is TRBJ2-1, the V gene TRBV7-9, with a tentative D call TRBD2 (5 bases). Germline CDR1 is SEHNR and CDR2 is FQNEAQ (reference sequence). This CDR3 spans 15 amino acids. V lost 1 base and J 4 bases, leaving 11 bases between the germline ends. The CDR3 is CASSLELGKYNEQFF. The CDR3 DNA follows: TGTGCCAGCAGCTTAGAACTAGGGAAATACAATGAGCAGTTCTTC.

J is TRBJ1-1 and V is TRBV7-3; TRBD1 matches 11 bases. CDR3 length: 13 residues. The V and J ends lost 6 bases and 9 bases, in that order; junction bases with no gene match: 6. Germline assignment: CDR1 SGHTA and CDR2 FQGTGA. The CDR3 coding sequence is TGTGCCAGCAGAGACCGGACAGGGGGCCAAGCTTTCTTT. Translation: CASRDRTGGQAFF. Using reference TRBV7-3 and TRBJ1-1 for the parts outside the CDR3, the full variable domain is GAGVSQTPSNKVTEKGKYVELRCDPISGHTALYWYRQSLGQGPEFLIYFQGTGAADDSGLPNDRFFAVRPEGSVSTLKIQRTERGDSAVYLCASRDRTGGQAFFGQGTRLTVV.

The chain uses TRBV28 and TRBJ2-3, with 8 bases lining up with TRBD2. Per the germline V gene, CDR1 is MDHEN and CDR2 is SYDVKM. The CDR3 is 16 amino acids. Unmatched junction bases numbered 9, after V lost 6 bases and J lost 1 base. CDR3: CASRESGSVGTDTQYF. CDR3 sequence (DNA): TGTGCCAGCAGAGAGAGCGGGAGTGTAGGCACAGATACGCAGTATTTT.

The CDR3 region has the DNA TGTGCCAGCAGCTTGGAAATGTGGGCTAGCGGGGGGGAGCAGTTCTTC. Translation: CASSLEMWASGGEQFF. The chain combines TRBV5-6 with TRBJ2-1, with 11 positions matching TRBD2. The CDR3 covers 16 residues. The germline gives CDR1 SGHDT, CDR2 YYEEEE. After removal of 0 bases from V and 10 bases from J, the junction contained 9 bases not matched to a gene.

This clone was recorded once. CDR3 loop: CASSYFGQGAEQYF. DNA of the CDR3: TGTGCCAGCAGTTACTTTGGACAGGGCGCCGAGCAGTACTTC. The genes are TRBV6-5 and TRBJ2-7; 8 nucleotides line up with TRBD1. This CDR3 comprises 14 residues. Germline V gives CDR1 MNHEY, CDR2 SVGAGI. V dropped 1 base and J dropped 6; count of bases not matched to a gene: 5.

This chain uses TRBV29-1 with TRBJ1-2; no firm D call. CDR1 and CDR2 from the germline V gene are SQVTM and ANQGSEA. CDR3 length: 11 amino acids. The CDR3 protein is CTLGSADGYTF. CDR3 sequence (DNA): TGCACCCTAGGCTCGGCCGATGGCTACACCTTC.

The V and J genes are TRBV9 and TRBJ2-1; D remains unclear. The CDR3 covers 13 residues. CDR1 and CDR2 (germline): SGDLS, YYNGEE. V dropped 4 bases and J dropped 7 bases, with 12 bases sitting between them. The CDR3 sequence: CASSPVTYNEQFF. The CDR3 region has the DNA TGTGCCAGCAGCCCAGTGACTTATAATGAGCAGTTCTTC.

The count of this clone is one. The chain couples TRBV4-3 to TRBJ2-2, with D tentatively TRBD2 (6 bases). V was trimmed by 1 base and J by 5 bases, leaving 14 bases between them. The CDR3 spans 16 residues. CDR1 is LGHNA, CDR2 YSLEER, per germline. The CDR3, as DNA: TGCGCCAGCAGCCAAGGTATAATAGCGGAGACCGGGGAGCTGTTTTTT. Translated, it gives CASSQGIIAETGELFF.

This clone has only a few counts. V usage is TRBV11-2 and J usage is TRBJ2-2; 11 bases align to TRBD1. The V gene end was trimmed by 2 bases and the J gene end by 6 bases; junction bases not matched to a gene: 5. The CDR3 has 16 residues. Germline values: CDR1 SGHAT, CDR2 FQNNGV. The CDR3 spells CASSLHPGQGAGELFF. The CDR3 bases are TGTGCCAGCAGCTTACACCCGGGACAGGGGGCCGGGGAGCTGTTTTTT.

This chain links TRBV10-2 with TRBJ2-7; TRBD1 agrees at 10 bases. Trimming at V came to 6 bases and at J to 4 bases, leaving 3 bases not matched to a gene. This CDR3 region has 13 residues. CDR1 is WSHSY and CDR2 is SAAADI in the germline V gene. The CDR3 protein is CASRGQGRYEQYF. The DNA for the CDR3 is TGCGCCAGCAGGGGACAGGGGAGATACGAGCAGTACTTC.

V is TRBV5-4 and J is TRBJ2-7, with a tentative D call TRBD1 (5 bases). The germline gives CDR1 SGHNT, CDR2 YYREEE (reference sequence). CDR3 length: 14 amino acids. Trimming shortened V by 3 bases and J by 7 bases, and 17 bases separated the two germline ends. For the CDR3, the DNA is TGTGCCAGCAGCTCCACGACAGAGCCGCGGGAGCAGTACTTC. It specifies CASSSTTEPREQYF.

The rearrangement uses TRBV7-9 and TRBJ1-2; 8 bases map to TRBD1. The trim removed 7 bases at V and 7 bases at J, leaving 11 bases unmatched. The CDR3 spans 14 residues. Germline CDR1 SEHNR, CDR2 FQNEAQ (reference sequence). The CDR3 DNA follows: TGTGCCAGCACCCAACAGGGGGTTATGTCTGGCTACACCTTC. Translated: CASTQQGVMSGYTF. Complete variable domain (other parts from reference TRBV7-9 and TRBJ1-2): DTGVSQNPRHKITKRGQNVTFRCDPISEHNRLYWYRQTLGQGPEFLTYFQNEAQLEKSRLLSDRFSAERPKGSFSTLEIQRTEQGDSAMYLCASTQQGVMSGYTFGSGTRLTVV.

This clone was seen a handful of times. The chain couples TRBV2 to TRBJ2-6, with 7 bases identical to TRBD1. The CDR3 sequence is 15 residues long. V gave up 4 bases and J gave up 3 bases; unmatched junction bases: 3. Per the germline V gene, CDR1 is SNHLY and CDR2 is FYNNEI. The CDR3 region is CASSGQGFGANVLTF. The CDR3 nucleotides are TGTGCCAGCAGTGGACAGGGTTTTGGGGCCAACGTCCTGACTTTC.

This clone was counted between two and nine times. V usage is TRBV11-2 and J usage is TRBJ1-6; D is unclear. This CDR3 has 14 amino acids. The V and J ends lost 5 bases and 12 bases respectively, with 17 bases between them. The V gene's germline CDR1 is SGHAT and CDR2 FQNNGV. CDR3 bases: TGTGCCAGCAGCCCAGCCGGGGAGAGGTTACCCCTCCACTTT. This codes for CASSPAGERLPLHF.

V gene TRBV18 combines with J gene TRBJ2-3; D ambiguous. The CDR3 contains 12 residues. CDR1 is KGHSH, CDR2 LQKENI, per germline. V was trimmed by 4 bases and J by 6 bases, leaving 8 bases between them. CDR3 nucleotides: TGTGCCAGCTCACTCGGAGTGGATACGCAGTATTTT. Translated: CASSLGVDTQYF.

The chain is built from TRBV7-9 and TRBJ2-7, with TRBD1 matching 9 bases. The CDR3 loop spans 16 amino acids. J gave up 2 bases and V 3 bases, and 8 bases lay outside the gene matches. Germline loops: CDR1 SEHNR, CDR2 FQNEAQ (reference sequence). The CDR3 DNA sequence: TGTGCCAGCAGCTTGGGGGGGACAGGGACACCCTACGAGCAGTACTTC. Its protein product is CASSLGGTGTPYEQYF.

This chain connects TRBV28 to TRBJ2-6, with 12 positions matching TRBD2. This CDR3 comprises 18 residues. The V segment lost 5 bases and the J segment 0 bases; nucleotides outside the gene matches: 5. Germline CDR1 reads MDHEN; CDR2 reads SYDVKM. CDR3 protein: CASSLLGLAGSGANVLTF. The CDR3 bases are TGTGCCAGCAGTCTTCTGGGACTAGCGGGCTCTGGGGCCAACGTCCTGACTTTC.